These T cell receptor beta chains were read from a single sample in a study of post-analysis software for immune sequencing data. Each CDR3 protein is one row after TCRdb ran MiXCR on the PCR reads. Of roughly 600,000 distinct CDR3 sequences in the sample, roughly 46% were seen once. Sequenced input: blood. The receptor set was obtained from a girl under 18 with multiple sclerosis. CDR3s include the opening cysteine and the closing phenylalanine or tryptophan. A D gene is named only where the DNA matches it firmly. Rows may omit the clone size; those that give it use once, few, many or a size class.

TRBJ2-7	-	TRBD1	TRBV6-4	CASSDSGTGDEQYF	TGTGCCAGCAGTGACTCCGGGACAGGGGACGAGCAGTACTTC
TRBJ2-7	few	-	TRBV7-9	CASSKPGPYEQYF	TGTGCCAGCAGCAAACCCGGGCCGTACGAGCAGTACTTC
TRBJ2-2	-	-	TRBV4-2	CASSQESNTGELFF	TGTGCCAGCAGCCAAGAAAGCAACACCGGGGAGCTGTTTTTT
TRBJ2-7	-	-	TRBV29-1	CSVPGEAGWETDEQYF	TGCAGCGTTCCCGGAGAGGCTGGGTGGGAAACGGACGAGCAGTACTTC
TRBJ2-3	once	TRBD2	TRBV3-1	CASSPSTSGATDTQYF	TGTGCCAGCAGCCCTTCGACTAGCGGGGCGACAGATACGCAGTATTTT
TRBJ2-3	few	TRBD2	TRBV7-3	CASSFGPLLAGGGTDTQYF	TGTGCCAGCAGCTTTGGACCCCTGCTAGCGGGGGGTGGCACAGATACGCAGTATTTT
TRBJ1-2	few	-	TRBV29-1	CSDGGKELNYGYTF	TGCAGCGATGGGGGTAAAGAGCTTAACTATGGCTACACCTTC
TRBJ2-5	-	TRBD2	TRBV14	CASSQVRVSAGGPQETQYF	TGTGCCAGCAGCCAAGTGCGAGTCTCCGCGGGGGGGCCCCAAGAGACCCAGTACTTC
TRBJ1-5	-	-	TRBV6-5	CASSYGTNQPQHF	TGTGCCAGCAGTTACGGGACAAATCAGCCCCAGCATTTT
TRBJ2-7	-	-	TRBV5-1	CASSQAGEEAQYF	TGCGCCAGCAGCCAAGCAGGGGAAGAGGCCCAGTACTTC
TRBJ2-5	few	TRBD2	TRBV20-1	CSAIVAGGAETQYF	TGCAGTGCTATTGTAGCGGGGGGGGCTGAGACCCAGTACTTC
TRBJ2-1	-	TRBD1	TRBV5-1	CASSRGQAYNEQFF	TGCGCCAGCAGTCGAGGACAGGCCTACAATGAGCAGTTCTTC
TRBJ1-4	-	-	TRBV20-1	CSAAANEKLFF	TGCAGTGCCGCGGCGAATGAAAAACTGTTTTTT
TRBJ2-3	few	-	TRBV27	CASSLSHSTVDTQYF	TGTGCCAGCAGTTTATCTCACTCGACCGTAGATACGCAGTATTTT
TRBJ2-3	-	-	TRBV3-1	CASSPPSGPARYF	TGTGCCAGCAGCCCCCCCTCTGGCCCCGCCAGGTATTTT
TRBJ2-1	-	-	TRBV6-1	CASSEGSTSNEQFF	TGTGCCAGCAGTGAGGGCTCAACGAGCAATGAGCAGTTCTTC
TRBJ1-6	-	TRBD1	TRBV27	CASSATGVSPLHF	TGTGCCAGCAGTGCGACAGGGGTATCACCCCTCCACTTT
TRBJ1-1	-	-	TRBV5-1	CASSSVVDGTEAFF	TGCGCCAGCAGCTCGGTGGTCGACGGCACTGAAGCTTTCTTT
TRBJ1-2	-	-	TRBV30	CAWSGTVYGYTF	TGTGCCTGGAGTGGGACGGTCTATGGCTACACCTTC
TRBJ2-1	few	-	TRBV27	CASSSLSNDNEQFF	TGTGCCAGCAGTTCCCTAAGCAACGACAATGAGCAGTTCTTC
TRBJ2-7	-	-	TRBV28	CASSPPAELKQYF	TGTGCCAGCAGTCCCCCCGCTGAGCTGAAACAGTACTTC
TRBJ1-2	-	-	TRBV5-1	CASRRDGGVRSYTF	TGCGCCAGCAGACGCGACGGGGGGGTACGCAGCTACACCTTC
TRBJ2-1	few	-	TRBV27	CASSLLRGEEGNEQFF	TGTGCCAGCAGTTTATTAAGGGGCGAGGAGGGTAATGAGCAGTTCTTC
TRBJ2-1	-	-	TRBV5-1	CASSLARTGNNEQFF	TGCGCCAGCAGCTTGGCCAGGACGGGAAACAATGAGCAGTTCTTC
TRBJ1-5	few	TRBD1	TRBV5-1	CASSLLSPDRGRNQPQHF	TGCGCCAGCAGCTTGCTTTCCCCCGACAGGGGGCGAAATCAGCCCCAGCATTTT
TRBJ1-2	once	-	TRBV4-1	CASSQDFRGTTNYGYTF	TGCGCCAGCAGCCAAGATTTCCGGGGCACTACTAACTATGGCTACACCTTC
TRBJ1-5	-	TRBD1	TRBV20-1	CSARDRGQGLRPQHF	TGCAGTGCTAGAGATCGGGGACAGGGGCTTCGGCCCCAGCATTTT
TRBJ1-6	few	-	TRBV7-2	CASSLHIGTDEGSPLHF	TGTGCCAGCAGCTTACACATCGGGACGGACGAAGGATCACCCCTCCACTTT
TRBJ2-5	-	-	TRBV11-3	CASSEGRPTSETQYF	TGTGCCAGCAGCGAGGGACGGCCAACCTCGGAGACCCAGTACTTC
TRBJ2-5	-	-	TRBV3-1	CASSPRSGSQETQYF	TGTGCCAGCAGCCCAAGGAGTGGTAGCCAAGAGACCCAGTACTTC
TRBJ2-5	few	-	TRBV7-6	CASSTLRGGQETQYF	TGTGCCAGCAGCACCCTGAGGGGGGGACAAGAGACCCAGTACTTC
TRBJ2-3	-	-	TRBV12-3/TRBV12-4	CASKRSTDTQYF	TGTGCCAGCAAGCGAAGCACAGATACGCAGTATTTT
TRBJ2-3	-	-	TRBV12-3/TRBV12-4	CASRRPGLTTDTQYF	TGTGCCAGCAGGCGACCGGGACTCACCACAGATACGCAGTATTTT
TRBJ2-2	-	-	TRBV5-1	CASPGTSINTGELFF	TGCGCCAGCCCCGGGACTTCTATTAACACCGGGGAGCTGTTTTTT
TRBJ1-5	few	-	TRBV5-6	CASSLLAGGNQPQHF	TGTGCCAGCAGCCTCCTGGCAGGGGGCAATCAGCCCCAGCATTTT
TRBJ2-3	-	TRBD1	TRBV11-2	CASSLDLGTGTDTQYF	TGTGCCAGCAGCTTAGACCTGGGGACAGGCACAGATACGCAGTATTTT
TRBJ1-5	-	-	TRBV5-6	CASTLGTEDQPQHF	TGTGCCAGCACCTTAGGTACAGAGGATCAGCCCCAGCATTTT
TRBJ2-1	-	-	TRBV6-6	CASSYSTGTYNEQFF	TGTGCCAGCAGTTACTCGACGGGGACCTACAATGAGCAGTTCTTC
TRBJ1-1	-	-	TRBV12-3/TRBV12-4	CASSPRQAGDTEAFF	TGTGCCAGCAGTCCGAGACAGGCGGGGGACACTGAAGCTTTCTTT
TRBJ2-1	-	TRBD2	TRBV6-1	CASSPFGDYNNEQFF	TGTGCCAGCAGCCCGTTCGGGGACTACAACAATGAGCAGTTCTTC
TRBJ1-2	few	-	TRBV6-5	CASGGGTDGYTF	TGTGCCAGCGGGGGAGGGACCGATGGCTACACCTTC
TRBJ2-7	few	TRBD1	TRBV10-3	CAISDDRGSYEQYF	TGTGCCATCAGTGATGACAGGGGTTCCTACGAGCAGTACTTC
TRBJ2-5	-	-	TRBV6-5	CASSYKLPWFETQYF	TGTGCCAGCAGTTACAAACTACCGTGGTTTGAGACCCAGTACTTC
TRBJ2-7	many	-	TRBV4-2	CASSPRWASESYEQYF	TGTGCCAGCAGCCCCCGCTGGGCTAGCGAATCCTACGAGCAGTACTTC
TRBJ2-3	few	-	TRBV12-3/TRBV12-4	CASSFPSIGTDTQYF	TGTGCCAGCAGTTTTCCTAGTATTGGCACAGATACGCAGTATTTT
TRBJ2-1	-	TRBD2	TRBV4-1	CVSSYPGTSAYNEQFF	TGCGTCAGCAGCTACCCCGGGACTAGTGCCTACAATGAGCAGTTCTTC
TRBJ2-3	-	TRBD2	TRBV4-2	CASSQPAGATDTQYF	TGTGCCAGCAGCCAACCAGCGGGAGCCACAGATACGCAGTATTTT
TRBJ1-4	-	-	TRBV12-3/TRBV12-4	CASTPDSVEKLFF	TGTGCCAGCACCCCGGACAGCGTTGAAAAACTGTTTTTT
TRBJ2-1	few	-	TRBV3-1	CASSQVSPHPHEQFF	TGTGCCAGCAGCCAAGTGTCACCCCACCCCCATGAGCAGTTCTTC
TRBJ1-1	few	TRBD1	TRBV5-1	CASSLRTGWNTEAFF	TGCGCCAGCAGCCTGCGGACAGGGTGGAACACTGAAGCTTTCTTT
TRBJ1-5	-	TRBD1	TRBV6-6	CASIKDRGSNQPQHF	TGTGCCAGCATCAAGGACAGGGGTAGCAATCAGCCCCAGCATTTT
TRBJ1-1	-	-	TRBV6-5	CASSYSENTEAFF	TGTGCCAGCAGTTACTCAGAGAACACTGAAGCTTTCTTT
TRBJ1-2	-	-	TRBV29-1	CSVEVVTGGYTF	TGCAGCGTTGAAGTCGTGACAGGCGGCTACACCTTC